This T cell receptor beta chain was documented in a study of T-cell reconstitution after alpha-beta-depleted transplantation in children. Broader study findings: By one year post-transplant, T-cell counts and diversity largely arose from T cells that were newly produced.

There are many counts of this clonotype. What it binds is not known. Germline-derived CDR1 and CDR2 are DFQATT and SNEGSKA (reference sequence). V lost 5 bases, J lost 13 bases, and 18 bases lay in between. The CDR3 has 12 amino acids. Unique molecular identifiers tagged the TCRbeta library. TCRdb used MiXCR to reprocess the PCR reads, holding one entry per CDR3 protein. Of about 300,000 distinct CDR3 sequences in the sample, almost 8% were seen once. This clonotype was obtained from a female patient aged 2-9 years who had a stem cell transplant for Fanconi anemia, so the T cells may come from the graft donor. The chain links TRBV20-1 to TRBJ2-1; a possible D gene is TRBD2 (6 bases). The sequences come from peripheral blood, collected 360 days after TCRalphabeta/CD19-depleted stem cell transplant. The CDR3 DNA sequence: TGCAGTGCTCTTGGGCCCCGAGCGGGTCAGTTCTTC. It is translated as CSALGPRAGQFF.